The 9 T cell receptor beta chains below were found in one sample sequenced in a study of cytomegalovirus exposure and HLA in healthy donors. PCR employed 60 Vbeta and 13 Jbeta primers. Clones were read by immunoSEQ multiplex PCR, and TCRdb kept only the in-frame ones, dropping some. Among approximately 150,000 clones, roughly 80% were seen once, and the ten largest hold less than 3%. The source material was PBMCs. The receptors derive from a woman in her 30s in good health and CMV-seronegative.

This clone was observed a few times. This chain connects TRBV5-1 to TRBJ1-4; a possible D gene is TRBD1 (6 bases). The CDR3 consists of 16 residues. The ends were cut back, 0 bases at V and 0 bases at J, with 9 bases in the middle. Germline CDR1 is SGHRS and CDR2 is YFSETQ. The CDR3 sequence is CASSLGGGPTNEKLFF. CDR3 nucleotide sequence: TGCGCCAGCAGCTTGGGCGGGGGGCCAACTAATGAAAAACTGTTTTTT.

This clone was seen only a few times. The chain carries TRBV6-1 and TRBJ1-2; the D gene is possibly TRBD1 (6 bases). V was clipped by 1 base and J by 3 bases, with 12 bases between them. This CDR3 region has 15 residues. CDR1 and CDR2 from the germline V gene are MNHNS and SASEGT. The CDR3 DNA reads TGTGCCAGCAGTGAAGGGGCAGGGGTGGACTATGGCTACACCTTC. Protein product: CASSEGAGVDYGYTF.

The chain uses TRBV19 and TRBJ1-1, with TRBD1 identical over 8 bases. Germline CDR1 reads LNHDA; CDR2 reads SQIVND (reference sequence). V lost 8 bases, J lost 0 bases, and 11 bases stayed unmatched. The CDR3 totals 16 residues. DNA of the CDR3: TGTGCCAGTGGGGCCAGGGGGCGAGGGATGAACACTGAAGCTTTCTTT. The encoded protein is CASGARGRGMNTEAFF.

The chain recombines TRBV20-1 with TRBJ1-1; a possible D gene is TRBD1 (6 bases). This CDR3 has 11 amino acids. Trimming removed 7 bases from V and 7 bases from J, with 13 bases in between. Germline CDR1 and CDR2: DFQATT and SNEGSKA (reference sequence). CDR3 sequence: CSVRRQDEAFF. Here the CDR3 DNA reads TGCAGTGTCAGAAGACAGGATGAAGCTTTCTTT.

This chain connects TRBV5-1 to TRBJ2-5; D unresolved. The V gene's germline CDR1 is SGHRS and CDR2 YFSETQ. V was shortened by 0 bases and J by 5 bases, with 5 bases between the two germline ends. CDR3 length equals 12 residues. The CDR3 region has the DNA TGCGCCAGCAGCTTGGCCGGGGAGACCCAGTACTTC. Translated, it gives CASSLAGETQYF.

CDR3 DNA: TGTGCCAGCACCCACTCCGCGGGGGGGGCGGGCACTGAAGCTTTCTTT. Residues: CASTHSAGGAGTEAFF. This rearrangement joins TRBV6-6 to TRBJ1-1, with D maybe TRBD1 (6 bases). CDR1 is MNHNY, CDR2 SVGAGI, per germline (reference sequence). V lost 7 bases and J 4 bases, leaving 22 bases between the germline ends. The CDR3 totals 16 residues.

This chain joins TRBV28 and TRBJ2-7; TRBD1 matches 8 bases. V trimming: 5 bases; J trimming: 3 bases; junction bases outside the gene matches: 6. CDR1 MDHEN and CDR2 SYDVKM come from the germline V gene. The CDR3 consists of 14 residues. CDR3 nucleotide sequence: TGTGCCAGCAGTCTGACAGGGGCTTTCTACGAGCAGTACTTC. This translates into CASSLTGAFYEQYF.

V usage is TRBV6-1 and J usage is TRBJ1-1; D may be TRBD1 (5 bases). The V end lost 9 bases, the J end lost 1 base, and 9 bases lay between the germline ends. CDR1 and CDR2 (germline): MNHNS, SASEGT. The CDR3 is 12 residues long. CDR3 sequence reads: CASHGGNTEAFF. The CDR3 DNA sequence: TGTGCCAGTCACGGGGGGAACACTGAAGCTTTCTTT.

V is TRBV4-3 and J is TRBJ1-6; a weak D match, TRBD1 (6 bases). The CDR3 is 15 residues long. Trimming cost V 0 bases and J 3 bases, with 6 bases left between them. CDR1 is LGHNA, CDR2 YSLEER, per germline. CDR3 nucleotide sequence: TGCGCCAGCAGCCAAGACAGGGGCTATAATTCACCCCTCCACTTT. This translates into CASSQDRGYNSPLHF.